This TCR beta chain appears in the sequencing data of a study of T cell clonality in common variable immunodeficiency (dated by TCRdb to the mid-2010s). Study-wide conclusions, independent of this receptor: It was noted by the authors that sequencing of the repertoires of T cell subpopulations would be needed to clarify the cause of the increased clonality in CVID. Compared with healthy controls, CVID subjects showed increased TCRbeta clonality (t-test p = 0.018), a feature most characteristic of about a third of subjects. Even though DNA input was equal, the average per sample came to some 82,000 unique sequences for controls compared with around 32,000 for CVID samples. Fewer deletions and N-nucleotide insertions were reportedly observed in CVID TCRbeta sequences, and highly modified clones with 13 or more V deletions were reportedly absent from CVID TCRbeta sequences. Fewer TCRbeta clones were shared among CVID subjects than among healthy controls (p < 0.0001). Differences among patients in the CVID cohort limited the correlations between repertoire features and clinical complications.

CVID was diagnosed by standard criteria: serum IgG, IgA and/or IgM reduced below normal range, plus specific antibody deficiency. The CVID group comprised about 45 subjects, 15 or so female and 30 or so male, aged roughly 9 to 64 years with a mean age of around 41. Both CVID patients and healthy controls were predominantly of Caucasian heritage. At the time of study participation, every CVID subject had been on replacement immunoglobulin therapy for at least one year. At blood collection, none of the CVID subjects was ill or on immunomodulatory or immunosuppressive medication. Heparinized peripheral whole blood samples of about 4.5 to 8.5 ml were collected from each donor. Genomic DNA from adults with common variable immune deficiency (CVID) and from healthy adult controls was the source for sequencing TCRbeta CDR3 repertoires. Diluted blood was density-centrifuged over Hypaque 1077 or Ficoll-Paque to isolate peripheral blood mononuclear cells. Genomic DNA was obtained from unsorted mononuclear cells through either Qiagen column purification or a centrifugation-based method.

The germline V gene sets CDR1 to SNHLY and CDR2 to FYNNEI. The CDR3 numbers 16 residues from cysteine through phenylalanine. The DNA has 39 bases, all within the CDR3, and is read from base 1. V sheds 6 bases and J sheds 6 bases, leaving 21 bases between their ends. This clone was seen ten or more times. It lacks a known antigen. The DNA ends 3 residues before the CDR3 does, and the rest of the CDR3 is filled in from the germline J gene. For sequencing input, CVID and control samples contributed equivalent amounts of genomic DNA. For every sample, a 60 bp segment covering the rearranged TCRbeta CDR3 region was amplified and then sequenced. The immunoSEQ assay, a bias-corrected multiplex PCR combined with high-throughput sequencing, was used to amplify TCRbeta. The authors processed their data as follows. Each unique nucleotide sequence was treated as a clone and annotated with V, D and J genes, copy number and frequency. Sequences were labeled productive if in frame, and non-productive if out of frame or containing stop codons. Clonality was calculated from Shannon's entropy as previously described. Mean CDR3 Kyte-Doolittle hydropathy was derived from the predicted amino acid sequences of productive clones. Hierarchical clustering of scaled V gene usage was performed with the R hclust function using Manhattan distance and complete linkage. Sharing of clones by CDR3 amino acid sequence was evaluated by resampling 12 repertoires per group over 100 rounds. Repertoires were searched for 70 published EBV-specific and a few hundred published CMV-specific TCRbeta sequences. After two CVID samples that produced fewer than 10,000 sequences were dropped from the analysis, around 41 CVID repertoires remained. Drawn from immuneACCESS, this table holds only the in-frame rearrangements with V and J called that TCRdb kept. Clones are partly lost; checked studies trace under half to an unresolved V gene and leave the rest unexplained. V and J calls and clone size follow that table, whereas D and trimming were derived from the DNA. The table puts 25,000 to 35,000 clones in this sample, none counted just once. Roughly 29% of the sample is in the top ten clones.

Material for sequencing was peripheral blood mononuclear cells. The source is a human donor with common variable immunodeficiency. The chain is encoded by TRBV2 joined to TRBJ1-5, with the D gene call left open. CDR3 bases read: TGTGCCAGCAGCCTGGGCTCGGATCCTCGAAGTCAGCCC. Its protein is CASSLGSDPRSQP. The CDR3 in full is CASSLGSDPRSQPQHF. Reference TRBV2 and TRBJ1-5 genes cover what lies past the CDR3, so the full variable domain is EPEVTQTPSHQVTQMGQEVILRCVPISNHLYFYWYRQILGQKVEFLVSFYNNEISEKSEIFDDQFSVERPDGSNFTLKIRSTKLEDSAMYFCASSLGSDPRSQPQHFGDGTRLSIL.